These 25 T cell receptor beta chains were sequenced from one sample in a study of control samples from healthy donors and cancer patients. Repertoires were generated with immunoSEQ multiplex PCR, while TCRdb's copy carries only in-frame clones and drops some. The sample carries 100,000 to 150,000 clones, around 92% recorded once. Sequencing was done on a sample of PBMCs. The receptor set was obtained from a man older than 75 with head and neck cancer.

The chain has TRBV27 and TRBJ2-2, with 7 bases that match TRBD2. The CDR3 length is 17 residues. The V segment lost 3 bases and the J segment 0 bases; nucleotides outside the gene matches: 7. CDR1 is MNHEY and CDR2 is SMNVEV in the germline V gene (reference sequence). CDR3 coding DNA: TGTGCCAGCAGTTTCCGGATCCGGGAGGCGAACACCGGGGAGCTGTTTTTT. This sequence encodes CASSFRIREANTGELFF.

The CDR3 coding sequence is TGTGCCAGCAGCTTAATTTCGAGACGGAGTAATAATTCACCCCTCCACTTT. Its protein is CASSLISRRSNNSPLHF. The chain links TRBV11-2 to TRBJ1-6, with D uncertain. Germline assignment: CDR1 SGHAT and CDR2 FQNNGV. Trimming left V 2 bases short and J 5 bases short, with 16 bases between. The CDR3 extends over 17 amino acids.

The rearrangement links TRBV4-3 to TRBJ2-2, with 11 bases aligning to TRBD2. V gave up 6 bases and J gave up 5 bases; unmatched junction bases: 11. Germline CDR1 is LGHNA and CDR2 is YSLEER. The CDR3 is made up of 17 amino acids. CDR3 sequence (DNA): TGCGCCAGCAGGGACCTAATAGCGGGAGGGAGTACCGGGGAGCTGTTTTTT. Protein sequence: CASRDLIAGGSTGELFF.

The CDR3 DNA reads TGTGCCAGCAGGGGACAGGGGGGTACCTACGAGCAGTACTTC. It translates to CASRGQGGTYEQYF. The genes are TRBV7-9 and TRBJ2-7, with 11 bases identical to TRBD1. The CDR3 has 14 residues. The V gene end was trimmed by 6 bases and the J gene end by 2 bases; junction bases not matched to a gene: 3. The germline CDR1 and CDR2 sequences are SEHNR and FQNEAQ (reference sequence).

CDR3 DNA sequence: TGTGCCAGCAGTCCCGGGACAGGGGCCCAGGACAATGAGCAGTTCTTC. Translating gives CASSPGTGAQDNEQFF. The chain carries TRBV5-6 and TRBJ2-1; the match to TRBD1 covers 10 bases. CDR1 SGHDT and CDR2 YYEEEE come from the germline V gene. Trimming took 5 bases from V and 5 from J; bases not matched to a gene: 10. This CDR3 comprises 16 residues.

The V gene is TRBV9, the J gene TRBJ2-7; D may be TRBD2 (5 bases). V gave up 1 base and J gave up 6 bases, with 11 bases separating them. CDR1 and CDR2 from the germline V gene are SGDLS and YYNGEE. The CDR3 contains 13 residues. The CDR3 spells CASSVLLASEQYF. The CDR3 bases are TGTGCCAGCAGCGTACTCCTAGCCTCCGAGCAGTACTTC. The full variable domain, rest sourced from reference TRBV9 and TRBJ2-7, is DSGVTQTPKHLITATGQRVTLRCSPRSGDLSVYWYQQSLDQGLQFLIQYYNGEERAKGNILERFSAQQFPDLHSELNLSSLELGDSALYFCASSVLLASEQYFGPGTRLTVT.

CDR3 bases: TGTGCCAGCAGCCCTCTGACAGGGGCCTACGAGCAGTACTTC. It is translated as CASSPLTGAYEQYF. The chain joins TRBV11-2 to TRBJ2-7; 8 bases align to TRBD1. Germline CDR1 SGHAT, CDR2 FQNNGV. The CDR3 is made up of 14 amino acids. The J segment lost 2 bases and the V segment lost 5 bases, leaving 5 bases of the junction unmatched.

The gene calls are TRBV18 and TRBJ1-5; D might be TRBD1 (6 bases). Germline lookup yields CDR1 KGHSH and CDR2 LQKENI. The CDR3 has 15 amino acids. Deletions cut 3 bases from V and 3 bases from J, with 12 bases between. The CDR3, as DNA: TGTGCCAGCTCACCGACACAGGGAAACAATCAGCCCCAGCATTTT. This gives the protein CASSPTQGNNQPQHF.

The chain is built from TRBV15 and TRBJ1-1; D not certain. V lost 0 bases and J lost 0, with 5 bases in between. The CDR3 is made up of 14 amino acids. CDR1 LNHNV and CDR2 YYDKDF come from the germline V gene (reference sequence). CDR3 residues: CATSREHMNTEAFF. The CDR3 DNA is TGTGCCACCAGCAGAGAGCATATGAACACTGAAGCTTTCTTT.

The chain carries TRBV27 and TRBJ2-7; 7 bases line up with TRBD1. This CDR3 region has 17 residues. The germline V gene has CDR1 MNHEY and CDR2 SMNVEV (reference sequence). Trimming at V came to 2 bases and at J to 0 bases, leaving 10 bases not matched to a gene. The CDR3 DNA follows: TGTGCCAGCAGTTTACTCTCCCGAGACAGGGTCTCCTACGAGCAGTACTTC. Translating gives CASSLLSRDRVSYEQYF.

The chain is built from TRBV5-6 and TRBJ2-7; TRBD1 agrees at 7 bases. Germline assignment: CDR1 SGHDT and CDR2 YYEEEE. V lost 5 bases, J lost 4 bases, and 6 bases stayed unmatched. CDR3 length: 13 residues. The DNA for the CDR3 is TGTGCCAGCAGTTACAGGGGCGGTTACGAGCAGTACTTC. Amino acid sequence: CASSYRGGYEQYF.

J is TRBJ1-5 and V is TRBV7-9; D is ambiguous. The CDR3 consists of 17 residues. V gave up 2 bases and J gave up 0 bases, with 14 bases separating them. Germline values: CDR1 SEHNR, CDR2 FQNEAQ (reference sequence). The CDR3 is CASSLTGSAGSNQPQHF. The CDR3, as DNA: TGTGCCAGCAGCTTAACGGGGAGCGCGGGTAGCAATCAGCCCCAGCATTTT.

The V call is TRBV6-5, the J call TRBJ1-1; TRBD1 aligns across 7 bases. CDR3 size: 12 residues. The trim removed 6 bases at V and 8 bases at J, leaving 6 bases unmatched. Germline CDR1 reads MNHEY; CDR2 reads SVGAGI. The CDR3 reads CASRGQEREAFF. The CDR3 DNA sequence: TGTGCCAGCAGAGGACAGGAGAGAGAAGCTTTCTTT.

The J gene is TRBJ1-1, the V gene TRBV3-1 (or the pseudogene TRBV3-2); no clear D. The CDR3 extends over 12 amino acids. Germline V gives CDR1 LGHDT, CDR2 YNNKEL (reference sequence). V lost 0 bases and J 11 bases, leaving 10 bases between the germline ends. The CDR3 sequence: CASSQETLKAFF. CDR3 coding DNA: TGTGCCAGCAGCCAAGAGACCTTGAAGGCTTTCTTT.

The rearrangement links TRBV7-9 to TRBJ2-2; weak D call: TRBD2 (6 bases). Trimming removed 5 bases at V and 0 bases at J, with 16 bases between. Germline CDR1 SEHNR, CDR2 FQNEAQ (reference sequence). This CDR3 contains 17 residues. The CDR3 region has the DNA TGTGCCAGCAGCCCCCGGGGGAGTTCGGCGAACACCGGGGAGCTGTTTTTT. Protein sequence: CASSPRGSSANTGELFF.

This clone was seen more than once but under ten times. As DNA, the CDR3 is TGTGCCAGCAGTTACAGGAATGAGCAGTTCTTC. Its translation is CASSYRNEQFF. V and J are TRBV6-5 and TRBJ2-1; unclear D gene. CDR1 is MNHEY, CDR2 SVGAGI, per germline. V was trimmed by 2 bases and J by 7 bases, leaving 3 bases between them. The CDR3 runs to 11 residues.

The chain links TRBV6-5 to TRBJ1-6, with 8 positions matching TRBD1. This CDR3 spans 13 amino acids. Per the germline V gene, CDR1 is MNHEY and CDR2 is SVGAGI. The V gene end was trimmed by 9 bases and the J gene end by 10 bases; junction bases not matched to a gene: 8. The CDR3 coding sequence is TGTGCCAGTACGGGACAGGCATTGTCACCCCTCCACTTT. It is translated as CASTGQALSPLHF.

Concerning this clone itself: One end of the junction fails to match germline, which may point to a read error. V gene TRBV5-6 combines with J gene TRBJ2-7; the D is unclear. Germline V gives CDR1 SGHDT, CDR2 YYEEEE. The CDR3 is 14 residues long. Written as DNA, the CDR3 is TGTGCCAGCAGCTTGAGTAACAGAGATTACGTGCAGTACTTC. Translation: CASSLSNRDYVQYF.

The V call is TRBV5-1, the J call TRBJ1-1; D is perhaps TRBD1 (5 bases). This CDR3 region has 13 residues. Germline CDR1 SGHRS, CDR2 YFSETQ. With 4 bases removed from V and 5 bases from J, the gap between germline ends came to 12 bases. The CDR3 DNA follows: TGCGCCAGCAGCCTCGACGGGGGTACTGAAGCTTTCTTT. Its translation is CASSLDGGTEAFF.

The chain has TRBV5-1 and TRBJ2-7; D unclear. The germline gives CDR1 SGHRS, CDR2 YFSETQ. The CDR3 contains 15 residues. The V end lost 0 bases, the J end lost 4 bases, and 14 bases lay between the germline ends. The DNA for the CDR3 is TGCGCCAGCAGCTTGGAGGTCGCCCGGTTGTACGAGCAGTACTTC. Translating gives CASSLEVARLYEQYF. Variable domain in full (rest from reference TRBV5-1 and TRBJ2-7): KAGVTQTPRYLIKTRGQQVTLSCSPISGHRSVSWYQQTPGQGLQFLFEYFSETQRNKGNFPGRFSGRQFSNSRSEMNVSTLELGDSALYLCASSLEVARLYEQYFGPGTRLTVT.

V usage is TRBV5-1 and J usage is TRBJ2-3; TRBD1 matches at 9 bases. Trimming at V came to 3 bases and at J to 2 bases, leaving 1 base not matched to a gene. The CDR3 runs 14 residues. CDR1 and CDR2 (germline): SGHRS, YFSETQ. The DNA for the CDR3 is TGCGCCAGCAGCTGGGACAGGGCCACAGATACGCAGTATTTT. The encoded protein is CASSWDRATDTQYF.

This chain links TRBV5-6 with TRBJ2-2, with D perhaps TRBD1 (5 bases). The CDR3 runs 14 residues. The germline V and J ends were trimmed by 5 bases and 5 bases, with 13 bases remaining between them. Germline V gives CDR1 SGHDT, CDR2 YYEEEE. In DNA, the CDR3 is TGTGCCAGCAGTTTTTTTACAGGAACCGGGGAGCTGTTTTTT. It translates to CASSFFTGTGELFF.

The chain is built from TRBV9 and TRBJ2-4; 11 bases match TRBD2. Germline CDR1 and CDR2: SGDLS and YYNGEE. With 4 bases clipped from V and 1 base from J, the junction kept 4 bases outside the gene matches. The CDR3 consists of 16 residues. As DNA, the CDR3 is TGTGCCAGCAGCCCCGGACTAGCGGGTGCCAAAAACATTCAGTACTTC. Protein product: CASSPGLAGAKNIQYF.

DNA for the CDR3: TGTGCCAGCAGTGATATTGGTGAAGCTTTCTTT. It specifies CASSDIGEAFF. The gene calls are TRBV25-1 and TRBJ1-1; D is undetermined. This CDR3 is 11 amino acids long. In germline, CDR1 is MGHDK, CDR2 SYGVNS. V lost 3 bases and J lost 7, with 6 bases in between.

Here the CDR3 DNA reads TGTGCCAGCAGTCCCGCCTATGATTACAGGGGGCACGAGCAGTACTTC. The encoded protein is CASSPAYDYRGHEQYF. The V call is TRBV6-2 or TRBV6-3, the J call TRBJ2-7; TRBD1 matches 9 bases. V trimming: 5 bases; J trimming: 5 bases; junction bases outside the gene matches: 13. The germline V gene encodes CDR1 MNHEY and CDR2 SVGEGT. The CDR3 totals 16 residues.